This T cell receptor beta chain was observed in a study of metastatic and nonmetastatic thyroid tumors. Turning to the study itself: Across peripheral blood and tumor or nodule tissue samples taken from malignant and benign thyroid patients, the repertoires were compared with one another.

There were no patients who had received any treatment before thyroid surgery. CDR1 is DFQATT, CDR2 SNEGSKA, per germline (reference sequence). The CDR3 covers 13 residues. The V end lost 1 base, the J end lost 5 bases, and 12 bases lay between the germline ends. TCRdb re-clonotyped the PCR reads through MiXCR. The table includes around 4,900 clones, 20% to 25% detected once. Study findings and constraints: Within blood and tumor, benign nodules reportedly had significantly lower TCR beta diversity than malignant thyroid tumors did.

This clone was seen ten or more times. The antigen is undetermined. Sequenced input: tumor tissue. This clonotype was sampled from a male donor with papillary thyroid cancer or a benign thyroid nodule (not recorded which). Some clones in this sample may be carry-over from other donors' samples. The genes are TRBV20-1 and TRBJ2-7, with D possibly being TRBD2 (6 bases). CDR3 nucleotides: TGCAGTGCTAGAGGGGACTTAACTGACGAGCAGTACTTC. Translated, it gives CSARGDLTDEQYF.